This T cell receptor (beta chain) emerged from a study of CD8 T cells in Susac syndrome. The authors reverse transcribed about 0.5 to 1 ug RNA with random hexamers. Amplification of TCR beta CDR3 was carried out by immunoSEQ multiplex PCR, which covered 54 Vbeta and 13 Jbeta segments. Via MiXCR, TCRdb re-called the immunoSEQ multiplex PCR reads, giving one row per CDR3 protein. The repertoire has about 180,000 distinct CDR3 sequences, about 95% of them found once; the top ten carry 0.099%. Worth noting for this clonotype: Its antigen is not known.

The CDR3 contains 14 residues. Germline assignment: CDR1 SNHLY and CDR2 FYNNEI. The V gene lost 8 bases and the J gene lost 2 bases, with 13 bases spanning the gap. Findings and caveats of the study: It was acknowledged in the study that its TCR sequencing and HLA analysis involved a relatively small number of individuals. Clonal expansion was absent from the CD4+ T cell repertoires in Susac syndrome.

This sequence originates from a human donor with Susac syndrome. The chain couples TRBV2 to TRBJ2-1; D ambiguous. Sequencing used CD4+ T cells from PBMCs. The CDR3 coding sequence is TGTGCCAGCGGGCTGGGTAGGGCCTACAATGAGCAGTTCTTC. It specifies CASGLGRAYNEQFF. Drawing the rest from reference TRBV2 and TRBJ2-1, the complete variable domain is EPEVTQTPSHQVTQMGQEVILRCVPISNHLYFYWYRQILGQKVEFLVSFYNNEISEKSEIFDDQFSVERPDGSNFTLKIRSTKLEDSAMYFCASGLGRAYNEQFFGPGTRLTVL.